This TCR beta chain was observed in a study of blood T cell repertoires in COVID-19. Study summary: Some COVID-19 samples were acute and others convalescent; all came from the United States, Italy and Spain. T cells, B-cell-depleted T cells, or PBMCs supplied cDNA or gDNA.

Authors' analysis steps: Scientists estimated how many nucleated cells there were by amplifying reference gene primers. The table came from immunoSEQ multiplex PCR; TCRdb's copy has only in-frame clones and leaves some out. V and J calls and clone size are given by that table; D and trimming were obtained from the DNA. The sample lists more than 400,000 clones; 80% to 90% were seen once. Material for sequencing was peripheral blood. The clonotype originates from a human donor in a cohort sampled during active COVID-19.

CDR3 in DNA: TGTGCCAGCAGCTTCCAGGGGCTTAGCAATCAGCCCCAGCATTTT. Its translation is CASSFQGLSNQPQHF. The genes are TRBV5-8 and TRBJ1-5; the D gene is possibly TRBD1 (6 bases). Germline V gene sequence: CDR1 SGHTS, CDR2 YDEGEE. The CDR3 spans 15 residues. V gave up 2 bases and J gave up 0 bases, with 9 bases separating them.